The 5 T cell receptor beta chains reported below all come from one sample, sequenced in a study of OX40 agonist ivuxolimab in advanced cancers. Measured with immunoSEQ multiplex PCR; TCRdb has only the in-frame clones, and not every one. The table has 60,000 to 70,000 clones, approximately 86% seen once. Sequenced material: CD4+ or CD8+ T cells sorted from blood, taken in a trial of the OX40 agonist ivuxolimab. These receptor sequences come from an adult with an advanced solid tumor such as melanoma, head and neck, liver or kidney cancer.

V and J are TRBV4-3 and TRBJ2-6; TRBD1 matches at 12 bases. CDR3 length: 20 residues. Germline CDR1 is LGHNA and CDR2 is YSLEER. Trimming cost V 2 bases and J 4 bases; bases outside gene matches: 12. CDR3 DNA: TGCGCCAGCAGCCAACCTCCGGGGGGGACAGGGGGCGCCGGGGCCAACGTCCTGACTTTC. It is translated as CASSQPPGGTGGAGANVLTF.

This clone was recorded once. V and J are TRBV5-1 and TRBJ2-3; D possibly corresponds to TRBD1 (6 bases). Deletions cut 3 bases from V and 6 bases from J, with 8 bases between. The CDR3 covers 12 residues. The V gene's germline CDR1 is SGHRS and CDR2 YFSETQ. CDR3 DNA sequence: TGCGCCAGCAGCTCAAGGGGGGATACGCAGTATTTT. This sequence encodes CASSSRGDTQYF.

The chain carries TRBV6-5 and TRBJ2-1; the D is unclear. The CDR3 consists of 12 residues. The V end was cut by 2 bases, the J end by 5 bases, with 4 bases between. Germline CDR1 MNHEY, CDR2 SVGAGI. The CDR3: CASSYGNNEQFF. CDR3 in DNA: TGTGCCAGCAGTTACGGGAACAATGAGCAGTTCTTC.

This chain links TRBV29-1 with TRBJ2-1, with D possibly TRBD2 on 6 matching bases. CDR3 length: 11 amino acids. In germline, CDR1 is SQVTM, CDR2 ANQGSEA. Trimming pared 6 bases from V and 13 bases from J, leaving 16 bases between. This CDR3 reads CSVVSGLGQFF. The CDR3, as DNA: TGCAGCGTGGTTAGCGGTCTCGGTCAGTTCTTC.

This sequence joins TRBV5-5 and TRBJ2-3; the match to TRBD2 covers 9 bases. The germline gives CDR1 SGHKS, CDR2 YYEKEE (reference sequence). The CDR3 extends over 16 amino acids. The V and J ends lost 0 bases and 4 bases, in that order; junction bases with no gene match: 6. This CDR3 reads CASSLALASGADTQYF. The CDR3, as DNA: TGTGCCAGCAGCTTGGCCCTGGCTAGCGGGGCAGATACGCAGTATTTT.